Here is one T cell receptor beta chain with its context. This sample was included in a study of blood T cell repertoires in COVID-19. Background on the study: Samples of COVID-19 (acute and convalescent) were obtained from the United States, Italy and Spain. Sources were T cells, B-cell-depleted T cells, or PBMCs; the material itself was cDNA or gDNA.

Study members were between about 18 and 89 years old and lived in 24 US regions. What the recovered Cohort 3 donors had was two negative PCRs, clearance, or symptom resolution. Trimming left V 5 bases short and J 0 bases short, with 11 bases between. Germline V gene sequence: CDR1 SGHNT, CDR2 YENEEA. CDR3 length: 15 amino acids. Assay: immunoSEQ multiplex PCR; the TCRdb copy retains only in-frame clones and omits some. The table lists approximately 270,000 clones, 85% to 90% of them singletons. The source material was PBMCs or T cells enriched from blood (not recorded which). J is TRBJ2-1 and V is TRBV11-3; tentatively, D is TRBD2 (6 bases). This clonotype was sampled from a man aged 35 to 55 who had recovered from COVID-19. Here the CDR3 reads CASSTRGSSYNEQFF. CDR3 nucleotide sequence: TGTGCCAGCAGCACCCGGGGGTCCTCCTACAATGAGCAGTTCTTC.